This entry lists 8 T cell receptor beta chains sequenced from one sample in a study of cytomegalovirus exposure and HLA in healthy donors. PCR primers comprised 60 Vbeta and 13 Jbeta primers. This table comes from immunoSEQ multiplex PCR, and its TCRdb copy is limited to in-frame clones, with some not included. This sample yields approximately 120,000 clones, of which around 80% are seen a single time; less than 1.1% belongs to the top ten. Sequenced input: PBMCs. The source of these receptors is a woman in her twenties or thirties in good health and CMV-seronegative.

The chain links TRBV4-1 to TRBJ2-7; no definite D call. The V gene's germline CDR1 is MGHRA and CDR2 YSYEKL. The CDR3 has 16 residues. Trimming cost V 0 bases and J 7 bases, with 19 bases left between them. CDR3 in amino acids: CASSQDSPQVVWEQYF. The CDR3 DNA is TGCGCCAGCAGCCAAGATTCCCCCCAGGTCGTTTGGGAGCAGTACTTC.

This chain joins TRBV12-5 and TRBJ2-7; 12 positions agree with TRBD1. This CDR3 contains 15 residues. J gave up 7 bases and V 3 bases, and 7 bases lay outside the gene matches. The germline V gene encodes CDR1 LGHNT and CDR2 FRNRAP. The CDR3 region is CASGFFGTGGGEQYF. CDR3 coding DNA: TGTGCTAGTGGTTTCTTCGGGACAGGGGGCGGGGAGCAGTACTTC. Using reference TRBV12-5 and TRBJ2-7 for the parts outside the CDR3, the full variable domain is DARVTQTPRHKVTEMGQEVTMRCQPILGHNTVFWYRQTMMQGLELLAYFRNRAPLDDSGMPKDRFSAEMPDATLATLKIQPSEPRDSAVYFCASGFFGTGGGEQYFGPGTRLTVT.

V gene TRBV5-6 combines with J gene TRBJ2-3, with D uncertain. V dropped 5 bases and J dropped 1 base, with 11 bases sitting between them. The CDR3 sequence is 14 residues long. Germline V CDR1 and CDR2: SGHDT, YYEEEE. CDR3 in DNA: TGTGCCAGCAGTCGTTGGAGAGGCACAGATACGCAGTATTTT. Residues: CASSRWRGTDTQYF.

The chain is built from TRBV6-1 and TRBJ2-7; no clear D gene. The germline CDR1 and CDR2 sequences are MNHNS and SASEGT. The CDR3 spans 11 residues. V was shortened by 3 bases and J by 12 bases, with 12 bases between the two germline ends. The CDR3 here is CASSDTSFWYF. The DNA for the CDR3 is TGTGCCAGCAGTGATACCAGTTTCTGGTACTTC.

The chain carries TRBV10-1 and TRBJ2-1, with 7 bases aligning to TRBD1. This CDR3 is built from 14 residues. Germline lookup yields CDR1 WNHNN and CDR2 SYGVQD (reference sequence). The V and J ends lost 5 bases and 12 bases, in that order; junction bases with no gene match: 13. CDR3: CASSINRDSRRQFF. DNA for the CDR3: TGCGCCAGCAGTATAAACCGGGACAGCCGGCGGCAGTTCTTC.

The chain uses TRBV11-2 and TRBJ2-7, with 8 bases matching TRBD2. This CDR3 comprises 15 residues. The V and J ends lost 7 bases and 7 bases, in that order; junction bases with no gene match: 15. CDR1 is SGHAT, CDR2 FQNNGV, per germline. CDR3 region: CASNPQDRPGGEQYF. The CDR3 DNA sequence: TGTGCCAGCAACCCCCAGGACCGCCCGGGGGGGGAGCAGTACTTC. The complete variable domain, with remaining parts taken from reference TRBV11-2 and TRBJ2-7, reads EAGVAQSPRYKIIEKRQSVAFWCNPISGHATLYWYQQILGQGPKLLIQFQNNGVVDDSQLPKDRFSAERLKGVDSTLKIQPAKLEDSAVYLCASNPQDRPGGEQYFGPGTRLTVT.

The chain has TRBV12-5 and TRBJ2-3; 8 nucleotides match TRBD2. The CDR3 sequence is 22 residues long. Looked up from germline, CDR1 is LGHNT and CDR2 is FRNRAP. J was trimmed by 0 bases and V by 0 bases; bases with no gene match: 20. The DNA of the CDR3 is TGTGCTAGTGGTTTGGTACGGGTAATAAGGGCGGGGGGCCGCCTAAGCACAGATACGCAGTATTTT. Its translation: CASGLVRVIRAGGRLSTDTQYF.

The chain combines TRBV2 with TRBJ1-2; TRBD1 might be the D (5 bases). The CDR3 runs to 12 residues. CDR1 and CDR2 from the germline V gene are SNHLY and FYNNEI. The V gene lost 5 bases and the J gene lost 3 bases, with 7 bases spanning the gap. The CDR3 spells CASSRGDYGYTF. CDR3 nucleotides: TGTGCCAGCAGTCGGGGGGACTATGGCTACACCTTC.